The clone carrying this T cell receptor beta chain was recorded a few times. The time point: blood at routine non-recurrence follow-up after resection. TCRdb re-derived calls from the 5' RACE reads in MiXCR, one entry per CDR3 protein. The sample lists 30,000 to 35,000 distinct CDR3 sequences; more than 9% were seen once. These data are taken from a study of spatial heterogeneity in lung cancer. The source was PBMCs, collected at follow-up. The sequence was obtained from a female donor with early-stage non-small cell lung cancer.

The CDR3 here is CASSLTGTYRAGELFF. CDR3 DNA: TGTGCCAGCAGCCTCACCGGGACCTACCGGGCCGGGGAGCTGTTTTTT. The chain is built from TRBV7-2 and TRBJ2-2, with D perhaps given as TRBD1 or TRBD2 (5 bases each). Germline V gene sequence: CDR1 SGHTA, CDR2 FQGNSA. Trimming stripped 5 bases from V and 6 bases from J, with 19 bases between. The CDR3 spans 16 residues.